This T cell receptor (beta chain) originates from a study of blood T cell repertoires in COVID-19. Overall study: Acute and convalescent COVID-19 specimens originated in the United States, Italy and Spain. In each case, the material was cDNA or gDNA derived from T cells, B-cell-depleted T cells, or PBMCs.

The CDR3 length is 17 residues. After removal of 1 base from V and 5 bases from J, the junction contained 12 bases not matched to a gene. Germline CDR1 is SEHNR and CDR2 is FQNEAQ (reference sequence). Methods used by the authors: By means of reference gene primer amplification, nucleated cell counts were estimated. Sequencing was performed with immunoSEQ multiplex PCR; in TCRdb, only in-frame clones are kept and a portion is missing. V and J calls and clone size are copied from that table; D and trimming were computed from the DNA. The sample shows around 100,000 clones, 80% to 90% of them seen only once.

The clonotype originates from an older man with acute or convalescent COVID-19. The V call is TRBV7-9, the J call TRBJ2-3; 7 bases are shared with TRBD2. Sequenced: peripheral blood. CDR3 in DNA: TGTGCCAGCAGCTTAGGGGGGTTTTCGGGAGGCAAAGATACGCAGTATTTT. It is translated as CASSLGGFSGGKDTQYF.